The present T cell receptor (beta chain) was sequenced within a study of T cells after yellow fever vaccination. Concerning this clonotype itself: What it binds is unknown.

MiXCR, applied by TCRdb to the 5' RACE reads, yields one record per CDR3 protein. Among some 560,000 distinct CDR3 sequences listed, 15% to 20% were seen once. Whole-study findings and limits: A secondary response was less intense yet reached its peak sooner, at day 5 versus 15. After the booster, about 95% of CD4 and roughly nine tenths of CD8 primary-response clones were re-detected. Shared CD4/CD8 clonotypes were a small share, likely from convergent recombination.

The specimen comprised PBMCs, sampled 15 days after the yellow fever booster vaccination. The clonotype was recovered from a man aged 25-45 years who received the YFV17D yellow fever vaccine.

The CDR3 loop is CASSSRGLPYQETQYF. CDR3 sequence (DNA): TGTGCCAGCAGCTCCAGGGGGCTTCCGTACCAAGAGACCCAGTACTTC. V and J are TRBV7-8 and TRBJ2-5; the match to TRBD1 covers 8 bases. V was pared by 4 bases and J by 0 bases, with 7 bases of the junction left unmatched. The germline V gene encodes CDR1 SGHVS and CDR2 FQNEAQ. The CDR3 covers 16 residues.